This T cell receptor beta chain originates from a study of vaccination effects on CD4 cells after COVID-19. Upon completion of 10 to 11 days in culture, CD4+ T cells were isolated. This individual contracted SARS-CoV-2 between March and December 2020, as verified by PCR. Either the BNT162b2 or mRNA-1273 vaccine was given to participants in two doses. Some clones are missing from TCRdb's copy, which holds only in-frame ones; the method was immunoSEQ multiplex PCR. In the table there are fewer than 55,000 clones, over 65% of which are singletons. Remarks on this clone: The antigen remains unidentified.

V dropped 1 base and J dropped 0 bases, with 11 bases sitting between them. The V gene's germline CDR1 is SGDLS and CDR2 YYNGEE. The CDR3 sequence is 16 residues long. General observations from the study: In the late period after vaccination, infection- and vaccine-induced clones contracted markedly.

Specimen: CD4+ T cells from PBMCs cultured without peptide, collected after COVID-19 vaccination. The chain joins TRBV9 to TRBJ2-1, with D unclear. This clonotype was sampled from a human donor who had a prior SARS-CoV-2 infection. CDR3 residues: CASSVTATTSYNEQFF. DNA of the CDR3: TGTGCCAGCAGCGTAACAGCCACTACCTCCTACAATGAGCAGTTCTTC. Together with reference TRBV9 and TRBJ2-1, the CDR3 gives the full variable domain: DSGVTQTPKHLITATGQRVTLRCSPRSGDLSVYWYQQSLDQGLQFLIQYYNGEERAKGNILERFSAQQFPDLHSELNLSSLELGDSALYFCASSVTATTSYNEQFFGPGTRLTVL.